The 7 T cell receptor beta chains presented below share a single source sample, sequenced in a study of blood T cell repertoires in COVID-19. Produced via immunoSEQ multiplex PCR; TCRdb's table is partial and in-frame only. The top ten hold roughly 7% of the sample, which has some 300,000 clones, more than 70% seen once. Material for sequencing was peripheral blood. The receptors were sampled from a woman aged 25-40 years who had recovered from COVID-19.

The chain carries TRBV6-1 and TRBJ1-1; D is ambiguous. CDR1 and CDR2 (germline): MNHNS, SASEGT. Trimming shortened V by 3 bases and J by 3 bases, and 11 bases separated the two germline ends. This CDR3 region has 14 residues. CDR3 protein: CASSDHSLDTEAFF. For the CDR3, the DNA is TGTGCCAGCAGTGATCATAGTCTGGACACTGAAGCTTTCTTT.

The chain uses TRBV5-6 and TRBJ2-7, with 10 bases identical to TRBD1. This CDR3 contains 15 residues. V dropped 1 base and J dropped 3; count of bases not matched to a gene: 4. The germline V gene has CDR1 SGHDT and CDR2 YYEEEE. CDR3 region: CASSLRQGANYEQYF. CDR3 DNA: TGTGCCAGCAGCTTGCGACAGGGGGCAAACTACGAGCAGTACTTC.

This sequence joins TRBV7-9 and TRBJ2-5; no clear D. The CDR3 length is 14 residues. Per the germline V gene, CDR1 is SEHNR and CDR2 is FQNEAQ (reference sequence). The germline V and J ends were trimmed by 5 bases and 3 bases, with 13 bases remaining between them. CDR3 sequence reads: CASSPPREEETQYF. The CDR3 DNA reads TGTGCCAGCAGCCCCCCCCGAGAGGAAGAGACCCAGTACTTC.

The chain carries TRBV5-6 and TRBJ1-2; the D is unclear. Germline CDR1 reads SGHDT; CDR2 reads YYEEEE. The CDR3 runs 12 residues. The V end lost 5 bases, the J end lost 6 bases, and 11 bases lay between the germline ends. This CDR3 is CASRVEEDGYTF. The CDR3 DNA reads TGTGCCAGCAGGGTAGAGGAGGATGGCTACACCTTC.

This chain links TRBV5-5 with TRBJ1-6; D unresolved. Trimming shortened V by 1 base and J by 8 bases, and 7 bases separated the two germline ends. This CDR3 contains 13 residues. Germline CDR1 is SGHKS and CDR2 is YYEKEE (reference sequence). In DNA form, the CDR3 reads TGTGCCAGCAGCTTGATGGGAGATTCACCCCTCCACTTT. It codes for CASSLMGDSPLHF. The full variable domain, completed using reference TRBV5-5 and TRBJ1-6, is DAGVTQSPTHLIKTRGQQVTLRCSPISGHKSVSWYQQVLGQGPQFIFQYYEKEERGRGNFPDRFSARQFPNYSSELNVNALLLGDSALYLCASSLMGDSPLHFGNGTRLTVT.

The chain employs TRBV29-1 and TRBJ2-3, with TRBD2 matching over 7 bases. Trimming removed 3 bases from V and 6 bases from J; junction bases left unmatched: 9. Germline lookup yields CDR1 SQVTM and CDR2 ANQGSEA. This CDR3 region has 14 residues. The CDR3 nucleotides read TGCAGCGTTGATGGGCGGCAGGGAGGGGATACGCAGTATTTT. Protein sequence: CSVDGRQGGDTQYF.

The count of this clone is one. The rearrangement uses TRBV5-1 and TRBJ2-2, with TRBD2 as a possible D gene (5 bases). Trimming removed 9 bases from V and 3 bases from J, with 15 bases in between. The CDR3 totals 14 residues. Germline V lookup: CDR1 SGHRS, CDR2 YFSETQ. The CDR3 protein is CATKTGIYTGELFF. The CDR3 DNA follows: TGCGCCACCAAGACGGGGATTTACACCGGGGAGCTGTTTTTT. The complete variable domain, with remaining parts taken from reference TRBV5-1 and TRBJ2-2, reads KAGVTQTPRYLIKTRGQQVTLSCSPISGHRSVSWYQQTPGQGLQFLFEYFSETQRNKGNFPGRFSGRQFSNSRSEMNVSTLELGDSALYLCATKTGIYTGELFFGEGSRLTVL.